Below, 21 T cell receptor beta chains from the same sample are listed, as sequenced in a study of cytomegalovirus exposure and HLA in healthy donors. PCR was performed using 60 Vbeta and 13 Jbeta primers. Libraries were prepared by immunoSEQ multiplex PCR; TCRdb keeps only in-frame clonotypes and omits some of them. The table shows 50,000 to 70,000 clones, with around 80% occurring only once. Sequencing input: PBMCs. The receptors were gathered from a girl aged 10 to 17 in good health and CMV-seropositive.

The V gene is TRBV27, the J gene TRBJ1-5; D uncertain. V lost 8 bases to trimming and J lost 5 bases, with 4 bases between them. The V gene's germline CDR1 is MNHEY and CDR2 SMNVEV (reference sequence). The CDR3 has 10 residues. DNA for the CDR3: TGTGCCAGCGGCCATCAGCCCCAGCATTTT. Protein: CASGHQPQHF.

The rearrangement links TRBV5-1 to TRBJ2-5, with 9 nucleotides matching TRBD2. V lost 2 bases, J lost 2 bases, and 10 bases stayed unmatched. CDR1 is SGHRS, CDR2 YFSETQ, per germline. The CDR3 consists of 17 residues. This CDR3 is CASSLTGATSGQETQYF. DNA for the CDR3: TGCGCCAGCAGCTTAACAGGGGCGACTAGCGGACAAGAGACCCAGTACTTC. The full variable domain, its missing parts supplied by reference TRBV5-1 and TRBJ2-5, is KAGVTQTPRYLIKTRGQQVTLSCSPISGHRSVSWYQQTPGQGLQFLFEYFSETQRNKGNFPGRFSGRQFSNSRSEMNVSTLELGDSALYLCASSLTGATSGQETQYFGPGTRLLVL.

This clone was observed a handful of times. V is TRBV6-5 and J is TRBJ1-1; 7 positions agree with TRBD1. The CDR3 length is 15 residues. Trimming took 5 bases from V and 3 from J; bases not matched to a gene: 9. Germline V gives CDR1 MNHEY, CDR2 SVGAGI. The CDR3, as DNA: TGTGCCAGCAGTCGTACAGGGGTCGTGGACACTGAAGCTTTCTTT. The encoded protein is CASSRTGVVDTEAFF.

Here the CDR3 DNA reads TGCGCCAGCAGAAAGGACCGGGACAGGGGGCTCGTTGAGCAGTTCTTC. It codes for CASRKDRDRGLVEQFF. The chain uses TRBV4-1 and TRBJ2-1, with 12 bases aligning to TRBD1. The length of the CDR3 is 16 residues. V dropped 6 bases and J dropped 9; count of bases not matched to a gene: 12. CDR1 and CDR2 (germline): MGHRA, YSYEKL.

The chain recombines TRBV5-1 with TRBJ2-5, with 11 bases aligning to TRBD2. The CDR3 runs 14 residues. CDR1 and CDR2 (germline): SGHRS, YFSETQ. The trim removed 4 bases at V and 3 bases at J, leaving 2 bases unmatched. CDR3 nucleotides: TGCGCCAGCAGCGTGGGACTAGCGGAAGAGACCCAGTACTTC. Encoded protein: CASSVGLAEETQYF.

The V gene is TRBV29-1, the J gene TRBJ1-2; a weak D match, TRBD1 (5 bases). V dropped 7 bases and J dropped 5 bases, with 23 bases sitting between them. The CDR3 loop spans 15 amino acids. Per the germline V gene, CDR1 is SQVTM and CDR2 is ANQGSEA. The CDR3 protein is CSAHPLIRDYYGYTF. The CDR3 region has the DNA TGCAGCGCCCATCCTTTAATTAGGGACTATTATGGCTACACCTTC.

CDR3: CAWSVLGAHEKLFF. In nucleotides, the CDR3 is TGTGCCTGGTCCGTGTTAGGGGCCCATGAAAAACTGTTTTTT. The genes are TRBV30 and TRBJ1-4, with D possibly TRBD1 on 5 matching bases. CDR3 length: 14 amino acids. CDR1 is GTSNPN, CDR2 SVGIG, per germline (reference sequence). Trimming took off 5 bases at V and 6 bases at J, with 16 bases between the two ends. Complete variable domain (other parts from reference TRBV30 and TRBJ1-4): SQTIHQWPATLVQPVGSPLSLECTVEGTSNPNLYWYRQAAGRGLQLLFYSVGIGQISSEVPQNLSASRPQDRQFILSSKKLLLSDSGFYLCAWSVLGAHEKLFFGSGTQLSVL.

This clone was picked up a small number of times. The chain employs TRBV6-5 and TRBJ1-2; unclear D gene. Germline V lookup: CDR1 MNHEY, CDR2 SVGAGI. This CDR3 is built from 16 residues. The V and J ends lost 2 bases and 8 bases respectively, with 21 bases between them. The chain's CDR3 is CASSYLPPGGRGGYTF. CDR3 DNA sequence: TGTGCCAGCAGTTACCTACCCCCGGGAGGGCGCGGAGGCTACACCTTC.

CDR3 sequence reads: CASSYGGVVYSPLHF. For the CDR3, the DNA is TGTGCCAGCAGTTACGGGGGGGTGGTCTATTCACCCCTCCACTTT. V is TRBV6-5 and J is TRBJ1-6; possibly TRBD1 for D (5 bases). Germline values: CDR1 MNHEY, CDR2 SVGAGI. V dropped 2 bases and J dropped 8 bases, with 13 bases sitting between them. The CDR3 sequence is 15 residues long.

This sequence joins TRBV28 and TRBJ2-7; unclear D gene. The CDR3 covers 13 residues. V dropped 3 bases and J dropped 0 bases, with 6 bases sitting between them. CDR1 is MDHEN and CDR2 is SYDVKM in the germline V gene. This CDR3 is CASSFRDSYEQYF. The DNA for the CDR3 is TGTGCCAGCAGTTTTAGAGACTCCTACGAGCAGTACTTC. Full variable domain (rest looked up from reference TRBV28 and TRBJ2-7): DVKVTQSSRYLVKRTGEKVFLECVQDMDHENMFWYRQDPGLGLRLIYFSYDVKMKEKGDIPEGYSVSREKKERFSLILESASTNQTSMYLCASSFRDSYEQYFGPGTRLTVT.

The rearrangement links TRBV2 to TRBJ2-7; 8 positions agree with TRBD2. The V segment lost 7 bases and the J segment 4 bases; nucleotides outside the gene matches: 6. Germline assignment: CDR1 SNHLY and CDR2 FYNNEI. The CDR3 is 13 amino acids. For the CDR3, the DNA is TGTGCCAGCACCCTGGGCGGGAGGTACGAGCAGTACTTC. Translated: CASTLGGRYEQYF.

This clone was seen only a few times. This chain connects TRBV28 to TRBJ2-1, with 8 bases lining up with TRBD2. From germline, CDR1 is MDHEN and CDR2 SYDVKM. The CDR3 is made up of 16 amino acids. J was trimmed by 10 bases and V by 5 bases; bases with no gene match: 16. The CDR3 DNA reads TGTGCCAGCAGTCCCAACGTGGGGACTAGAGTTTGGGAGCAGTTCTTC. Translated, it gives CASSPNVGTRVWEQFF.

This clone was seen just once. The chain uses TRBV28 and TRBJ2-2; 10 bases agree with TRBD1. Per germline, CDR1 MDHEN and CDR2 SYDVKM. J lost 6 bases, V lost 3 bases, and 4 bases had no gene match. The CDR3 sequence is 15 residues long. CDR3 sequence: CASSLTGQGPGELFF. The DNA of the CDR3 is TGTGCCAGCAGTTTGACGGGACAGGGGCCCGGGGAGCTGTTTTTT.

This clone was seen only once. The chain uses TRBV4-1 and TRBJ1-5; 8 bases are shared with TRBD1. The germline CDR1 and CDR2 sequences are MGHRA and YSYEKL. The V segment lost 1 base and the J segment 4 bases; nucleotides outside the gene matches: 12. The CDR3 covers 18 residues. CDR3 sequence: CASSQGVRGRTKNQPQHF. As DNA, the CDR3 is TGCGCCAGCAGCCAAGGGGTCAGGGGGCGGACAAAGAATCAGCCCCAGCATTTT.

This clone has more than one count but fewer than ten. V and J are TRBV4-1 and TRBJ1-5; D unclear. The CDR3 length is 14 residues. Trimming pared 0 bases from V and 2 bases from J, leaving 5 bases between. Germline lookup yields CDR1 MGHRA and CDR2 YSYEKL. The CDR3 bases are TGCGCCAGCAGCCAAGATCGCGGCAATCAGCCCCAGCATTTT. Protein product: CASSQDRGNQPQHF.

The chain employs TRBV27 and TRBJ2-7; possibly TRBD2 for D (7 bases). The CDR3 extends over 14 amino acids. Trimming removed 6 bases at V and 4 bases at J, with 16 bases between. Germline lookup yields CDR1 MNHEY and CDR2 SMNVEV (reference sequence). This CDR3 is CASSPGASGYEQYF. The CDR3 DNA sequence: TGTGCCAGCAGCCCAGGGGCTAGCGGATACGAGCAGTACTTC.

This rearrangement joins TRBV10-3 to TRBJ2-7, with D maybe TRBD2 (5 bases). Germline CDR1 reads ENHRY; CDR2 reads SYGVKD. V dropped 10 bases and J dropped 2 bases, with 15 bases sitting between them. This CDR3 spans 13 amino acids. The CDR3 is CATDGGLAYEQYF. CDR3 in DNA: TGTGCCACCGATGGAGGACTTGCCTACGAGCAGTACTTC.

This rearrangement joins TRBV6-5 to TRBJ1-6; D is unresolved. V was trimmed by 0 bases and J by 14 bases, leaving 11 bases between them. Germline V lookup: CDR1 MNHEY, CDR2 SVGAGI. The CDR3 runs to 13 residues. CDR3: CASSYSDRRALHF. CDR3 sequence (DNA): TGTGCCAGCAGTTACTCGGATCGCCGGGCCCTCCACTTT.

The chain combines TRBV9 with TRBJ1-3; D is unresolved. V was cut by 4 bases and J by 4 bases, with 12 bases left in between. CDR3 length equals 14 residues. The germline V gene encodes CDR1 SGDLS and CDR2 YYNGEE. The CDR3 region is CASSPRAGGNTIYF. The CDR3 region has the DNA TGTGCCAGCAGCCCAAGGGCGGGAGGAAACACCATATATTTT.

This chain uses TRBV23-1 with TRBJ2-1; D perhaps matches TRBD2 (5 bases). TRBV23-1 is known as an ORF, though its function is uncertain. This CDR3 contains 13 residues. Trimming removed 7 bases from V and 7 bases from J, with 14 bases in between. This CDR3 reads CASTPETKNEQFF. The CDR3 DNA reads TGCGCCAGCACCCCCGAGACTAAAAATGAGCAGTTCTTC.

V usage is TRBV5-1 and J usage is TRBJ1-1; D is perhaps TRBD1 (5 bases). This CDR3 has 15 residues. The V end lost 2 bases, the J end lost 4 bases, and 15 bases lay between the germline ends. Germline V CDR1 and CDR2: SGHRS, YFSETQ. The CDR3 here is CASSFRYPGGTEAFF. DNA of the CDR3: TGCGCCAGCAGCTTTAGATACCCGGGGGGCACTGAAGCTTTCTTT.